Given below is one TCR beta chain in context. The sample is drawn from a study of blood T cell repertoires in COVID-19. About the study: Some COVID-19 samples were acute and others convalescent; all came from the United States, Italy and Spain. PBMCs, B-cell-depleted T cells, or T cells were the source of the cDNA or gDNA that made up the material.

As handled by the study authors: Amplification of reference gene primers provided the estimated nucleated cell counts. The protocol was immunoSEQ multiplex PCR, while the TCRdb copy is restricted to in-frame clones and leaves out a portion. The V and J calls and clone size are taken from that table; D and trimming were inferred from the DNA. The sample lists about 150,000 clones; over 80% were seen once. The J segment lost 14 bases and the V segment lost 6 bases, leaving 16 bases of the junction unmatched. The CDR3 has 15 amino acids. Per germline, CDR1 SNHLY and CDR2 FYNNEI. The chain joins TRBV2 to TRBJ1-4; 9 bases line up with TRBD1. Sequencing was done on a sample of peripheral blood. This TCR derives from a man older than 75 with acute or convalescent COVID-19. The CDR3 nucleotides read TGTGCCAGCAGGCCAGCCCCGGGACAGGGACTGAATCTGTTTTTT. Residues: CASRPAPGQGLNLFF.